This record concerns one T cell receptor beta chain sequence. Its cognate antigen has yet to be identified. The input lacks base qualities; no much larger clone sits a single base away. Stable Graves' hyperthyroidism was defined as no progression to ophthalmopathy during 18 months of follow-up. Hyperthyroidism patients were newly diagnosed, with disease duration under 2 months, and aged 18 to 65 years. Exclusion was applied to patients with uncontrolled infections, other autoimmune diseases, pregnancy or lactation. Diagnoses were established on the basis of clinical symptoms, serum thyroxine and TRAb, thyroid ultrasound, and orbital computed tomography. Trizol reagent was used to extract total RNA, and RNA quality was then checked on an Agilent 2100 Bioanalyzer. This specimen comes from a study of T cells in Graves' hyperthyroidism and ophthalmopathy (dated by TCRdb to the late 2010s). Looking at the study overall: To identify TCR V-J signatures that set the groups apart, the researchers used a discovery cohort of 100 patients, made up of 40 to 45 with Graves' ophthalmopathy and some 55 with stable Graves' hyperthyroidism. Prospective prediction of ophthalmopathy was tested in an independent validation cohort consisting of 18 to 20 hyperthyroidism patients and approximately 16 patients who later progressed to ophthalmopathy. The roughly 90 discovery patients were divided at random into training and test sets in a 7:3 ratio. In addition, the study compared T-cell repertoires in thyroid tissue and in blood from six Graves' hyperthyroidism patients. After sampling, hyperthyroidism patients received methimazole starting at 30 mg daily, and ophthalmopathy patients received high-dose intravenous methylprednisolone. TCR Vbeta CDR3 sequencing of 120 to 150 peripheral blood samples (roughly 41 ophthalmopathy, 75 to 85 hyperthyroidism and approximately 17 progressor patients) is reported in the paper.

The study at large found these results: A 13 V-J signature model separated ophthalmopathy from stable hyperthyroidism, with around 90% sensitivity and around 84% specificity in cross-validation and 80%/75% in testing. In validation, the model predicted progression to ophthalmopathy with 65% to 71% sensitivity and around 72% specificity, a median of 6.5 months before onset. Blood samples also contained most of the expanded thyroid clonotypes (frequency above 0.001), which suggests that blood repertoires may reflect thyroid immune responses. Sample size was not statistically predetermined, and investigators were not blinded to group allocation.

The TCR beta CDR3 regions were amplified from the RNA transcripts. For the first round of RT-PCR on the TCR CDR3, the HTBI primer set was used together with the Qiagen OneStep RT-PCR kit. Libraries were constructed in a second round of multiplex PCR, after which size selection and purification were performed. Libraries were sequenced paired-end with 100 bp reads on an Illumina HiSeq2000. Per the authors' processing: SOAPnuke was used to process the raw data, removing reads that contained adapters or uncalled bases, had a mean Phred below 15, or lacked an exact match to the constant primer or identifier. High-quality paired reads were merged with COPE v1.2.5, and unique nucleotide sequences were defined as clonotypes. Clonotypes were aligned to IMGT TRBV, TRBD and TRBJ reference segments using MiTCR v1.1. Analysis was restricted to V-J combinations with a frequency above 0.0001, which covered roughly 99% of repertoires. A TCS score was defined as the ratio of F50 (clonal expansion) to E x V (chaos), with BLOSUM62-based TCRdist applied between CDR3 peptides within each V-J. Welch's t-statistics and random forest reduced several hundred V-J features to 10 to 15, which were used in a naive Bayes classifier (R e1071). The Morisita-Horn index was used to measure how similar the thyroid and blood repertoires were. Through fastp at Q25 and MiXCR, TCRdb rebuilt clones from the public reads, retaining in-frame beta chains. Duplicate CDR3 protein sequences are folded into a single record with the most common DNA and genes. TCRdb, rather than the study authors, made the V and J calls. This sample gives a few hundred thousand distinct CDR3 sequences in total; 35% to 55% of them show up just once. The ten largest clonotypes hold more than 7% of the sample.

The sequencing input was peripheral blood or thyroid tissue (not recorded which). The source of this sequence is a woman between 18 and 29 years old with Graves' hyperthyroidism.

CDR3 region: CASRGRSGLTQYF. In nucleotides, the sequence is TGTGCCAGCAGAGGGAGATCAGGATTGACCCAGTACTTC. The chain links TRBV12-3 or TRBV12-4 with TRBJ2-5; a tentative D call is TRBD2 (5 bases match). The V end loses 6 bases and the J end loses 7 bases, and a stretch of 15 bases separates them. The CDR3 starts with the cysteine, ends with the phenylalanine, and has 13 residues. The only DNA kept is the CDR3, 39 bases in frame from the first base.